There are many counts of the clone carrying this T cell receptor (beta chain). Its antigen remains unknown. This specimen belongs to a study of T cells in Graves' hyperthyroidism and ophthalmopathy. Broader study findings: In the analysis, a 13 V-J model separated ophthalmopathy from stable hyperthyroidism.

Amplified TCR beta CDR3 regions derived from RNA transcripts. The HTBI set primed first-round TCR CDR3 RT-PCR. TCRdb processed the multiplex PCR reads anew with MiXCR; each CDR3 protein has one entry. The table records fewer than 500,000 distinct CDR3 sequences, roughly 15% of them present only once. Each 10 ml fresh peripheral blood draw supplied the PBMCs. The sample taken for sequencing was blood. The receptor comes from a man younger than 35 with Graves' ophthalmopathy.

CDR3 bases: TGTGCCAGCAGTTACCGGGACAGGGACAGTGAGCAGTTCTTC. Amino acid sequence: CASSYRDRDSEQFF. V usage is TRBV6-1 and J usage is TRBJ2-1; the match to TRBD1 covers 9 bases. There are 14 residues in the CDR3. With V trimmed by 5 bases and J by 9 bases, 8 bases remained unmatched. The germline V gene encodes CDR1 MNHNS and CDR2 SASEGT.